Here is one T cell receptor beta chain with its context. The CDR3 is made up of 17 amino acids. Germline CDR1 reads MNHEY; CDR2 reads SVGAGI. The junction had 8 bases not matched to a gene; V was cut back by 2 bases and J by 0 bases. This record belongs to a study of human T cells and chemical hapten exposure. About the study: Patch tests put 0.01% DPC on the upper back, and the results were checked at 6 days. The patients were mostly female; they had alopecia areata, totalis or universalis. The study traced per-sample TCR yield variation mainly to small differences in pooled library volumes.

Time point in this sample: patch test 1, 2 weeks after DPC sensitization. Indicated treatment: therapeutic diphenylcyclopropenone sensitization with weekly scalp DPC. Study processing details: Samples held a median of 95,638 TCRs, range 23,224–690,600. TCRdb used MiXCR to reprocess the RACE reads, holding one entry per CDR3 protein. TCRdb's processing, not the authors', yielded these V and J calls. Counted here are approximately 340,000 distinct CDR3 sequences, around 7% occurring once; the ten biggest clones make up 7% to 10%. The sequence came from a woman aged 18-29 years with alopecia areata. Some clones in this sample may be carry-over from other donors' samples. The starting material was whole blood, obtained in connection with sensitization to the hapten diphenylcyclopropenone (DPC). This rearrangement joins TRBV6-5 to TRBJ2-7; 9 positions agree with TRBD2. CDR3 coding DNA: TGTGCCAGCAGTTACGAACTAGCGGGTGGTAGCTCCTACGAGCAGTACTTC. Translated: CASSYELAGGSSYEQYF.